The rows below give T cell receptor beta chains drawn from one sample of a study of T cell responses to AZD1222 COVID-19 vaccine. Here immunoSEQ multiplex PCR was the method, and the copy in TCRdb shows in-frame clones only, minus some. Of roughly 55,000 clones in the sample, approximately 88% were seen once. Sample: peripheral blood, taken on day 0 of AZD1222 vaccination. These receptors were obtained from an adult in good health. Each CDR3 is given with its conserved first and last residue. D genes are given only for firm matches. Only part of the rows carry a size: once, few, many, or a class if the clone is expanded.

abundance	d_gene	v_gene	j_gene	CDR3aa	CDR3nt
once	TRBD1	TRBV5-1	TRBJ2-1	CASSLVPGQGGDEQFF	TGCGCCAGCAGCTTGGTCCCGGGACAGGGGGGCGATGAGCAGTTCTTC
once	-	TRBV10-3	TRBJ2-5	CAISESGSQETQYF	TGTGCCATCAGTGAGTCGGGGTCTCAAGAGACCCAGTACTTC
-	-	TRBV19	TRBJ1-4	CASSIGDRATNEKLFF	TGTGCCAGTAGTATAGGGGACCGAGCAACTAATGAAAAACTGTTTTTT
-	-	TRBV28	TRBJ2-2	CASTTVGANTGELFF	TGTGCCAGCACCACGGTAGGGGCGAACACCGGGGAGCTGTTTTTT
-	-	TRBV12-3/TRBV12-4	TRBJ2-3	CASRTTGTDTQYF	TGTGCCAGCAGGACGACGGGCACAGATACGCAGTATTTT
-	TRBD2	TRBV5-1	TRBJ2-1	CASSRTSGSSYNEQFF	TGCGCCAGCAGCCGGACTAGCGGGAGCTCCTACAATGAGCAGTTCTTC
-	-	TRBV7-2	TRBJ2-1	CASSLRPGSYNEQFF	TGTGCCAGCAGCTTAAGGCCAGGGTCCTACAATGAGCAGTTCTTC
-	TRBD1	TRBV28	TRBJ2-3	CASSLGTGSGDTQYF	TGTGCCAGCAGTTTAGGGACAGGGAGTGGAGATACGCAGTATTTT
-	-	TRBV28	TRBJ2-1	CASRPATGSSYNEQFF	TGTGCCAGCAGGCCCGCCACAGGGAGCTCCTACAATGAGCAGTTCTTC
few	TRBD1	TRBV7-9	TRBJ2-5	CASSSLGGTAQETQYF	TGTGCCAGCAGCTCCCTCGGTGGGACAGCCCAAGAGACCCAGTACTTC
once	-	TRBV6-5	TRBJ1-1	CASRVKAEAFF	TGTGCCAGCAGGGTAAAAGCGGAAGCTTTCTTT
-	-	TRBV2	TRBJ2-7	CASSGRRGNYEQYF	TGTGCCAGCAGTGGCCGTCGGGGGAACTACGAGCAGTACTTC
-	TRBD1	TRBV10-3	TRBJ1-1	CAIRQGQGMDTEAFF	TGTGCCATCAGGCAGGGACAGGGAATGGACACTGAAGCTTTCTTT
few	TRBD1	TRBV5-8	TRBJ2-3	CASGPRTGRSDTQYF	TGTGCCAGCGGACCTAGGACAGGGAGATCAGATACGCAGTATTTT
-	TRBD2	TRBV2	TRBJ2-1	CASRTSGASPPYNEQFF	TGTGCCAGCAGGACCAGCGGGGCCTCCCCCCCCTACAATGAGCAGTTCTTC